Below are 31 T cell receptor beta chains sequenced from a single sample in a study of blood T cell repertoires in COVID-19. The protocol was immunoSEQ multiplex PCR, while the TCRdb copy is restricted to in-frame clones and leaves out a portion. The table records about 98,000 clones, more than 75% of them present only once. The sample comprised peripheral blood. The receptors originated from a man aged 50-59 years with acute or convalescent COVID-19.

The genes are TRBV5-5 and TRBJ2-1, with 7 bases fitting TRBD1. V lost 3 bases, J lost 3 bases, and 6 bases stayed unmatched. Germline values: CDR1 SGHKS, CDR2 YYEKEE (reference sequence). The CDR3 is 15 residues long. CDR3 sequence (DNA): TGTGCCAGCAGCTCGGGACAGCCCCTCTACAATGAGCAGTTCTTC. This sequence encodes CASSSGQPLYNEQFF.

The chain links TRBV5-4 to TRBJ2-3; D is possibly TRBD2 (6 bases). The CDR3 has 15 amino acids. Trimming took off 4 bases at V and 0 bases at J, with 12 bases between the two ends. Germline V lookup: CDR1 SGHNT, CDR2 YYREEE (reference sequence). CDR3 in DNA: TGTGCCAGCAGCGTCGGGACTTCCAGCACAGATACGCAGTATTTT. Protein product: CASSVGTSSTDTQYF.

As for this clone: Other DNA sequences of this sample code for an identical CDR3. This chain links TRBV6-6 with TRBJ2-1; D perhaps matches TRBD2 (5 bases). Germline V gene sequence: CDR1 MNHNY, CDR2 SVGAGI (reference sequence). Trimming shortened V by 0 bases and J by 3 bases, and 6 bases separated the two germline ends. The CDR3 contains 14 residues. CDR3 nucleotides: TGTGCCAGCAGTTACTCGCGGGTCTACAATGAGCAGTTCTTC. It yields the protein CASSYSRVYNEQFF.

The rearrangement joins TRBV19 to TRBJ1-1; perhaps TRBD1 as D (6 bases). From germline, CDR1 is LNHDA and CDR2 SQIVND (reference sequence). This CDR3 has 14 amino acids. V was cut by 9 bases and J by 1 base, with 15 bases left in between. The DNA of the CDR3 is TGTGCCAGCCGACATCCGGGACAGAACACTGAAGCTTTCTTT. This sequence encodes CASRHPGQNTEAFF.

The chain employs TRBV19 and TRBJ1-5; 9 positions match TRBD1. With V trimmed by 4 bases and J by 4 bases, 5 bases remained unmatched. CDR1 and CDR2 from the germline V gene are LNHDA and SQIVND (reference sequence). There are 15 residues in the CDR3. CDR3: CASSTYDRGNQPQHF. As DNA, the CDR3 is TGTGCCAGTAGTACCTATGACAGGGGGAATCAGCCCCAGCATTTT.

The chain recombines TRBV7-6 with TRBJ1-3, with D possibly being TRBD1 (5 bases). The CDR3 extends over 15 amino acids. V lost 6 bases and J 0 bases, leaving 12 bases between the germline ends. The V gene's germline CDR1 is SGHVS and CDR2 FNYEAQ. CDR3 region: CASRQQENSGNTIYF. For the CDR3, the DNA is TGTGCCAGCAGACAACAGGAGAACTCTGGAAACACCATATATTTT.

CDR3 sequence: CASSQERDLSEQYF. In nucleotides, the CDR3 is TGTGCCAGCAGCCAAGAGCGGGATCTCTCCGAGCAGTACTTC. The chain carries TRBV3-1 (or the pseudogene TRBV3-2) and TRBJ2-7; perhaps TRBD2 as D (6 bases). V was clipped by 0 bases and J by 6 bases, with 12 bases between them. The germline CDR1 and CDR2 sequences are LGHDT and YNNKEL (reference sequence). CDR3 length: 14 amino acids.

The chain links TRBV19 to TRBJ2-3; TRBD1 is a possible D gene (5 bases). Germline V lookup: CDR1 LNHDA, CDR2 SQIVND (reference sequence). This CDR3 contains 14 residues. Trimming stripped 5 bases from V and 4 bases from J, with 13 bases between. CDR3 protein: CASSSGRASDTQYF. CDR3 nucleotide sequence: TGTGCCAGTAGTTCGGGCAGGGCTTCAGATACGCAGTATTTT.

A few counts support this clone. The rearrangement links TRBV7-9 to TRBJ2-1; 8 nucleotides line up with TRBD1. In germline, CDR1 is SEHNR, CDR2 FQNEAQ (reference sequence). J gave up 1 base and V 1 base, and 3 bases lay outside the gene matches. The CDR3 contains 16 residues. DNA of the CDR3: TGTGCCAGCAGCTTAGGAGACAGGGGATCCTACAATGAGCAGTTCTTC. Translated, it gives CASSLGDRGSYNEQFF. The whole variable domain, remainder taken from reference TRBV7-9 and TRBJ2-1, is DTGVSQNPRHKITKRGQNVTFRCDPISEHNRLYWYRQTLGQGPEFLTYFQNEAQLEKSRLLSDRFSAERPKGSFSTLEIQRTEQGDSAMYLCASSLGDRGSYNEQFFGPGTRLTVL.

V and J are TRBV11-2 and TRBJ2-5, with D possibly TRBD1 on 6 matching bases. Germline CDR1 and CDR2: SGHAT and FQNNGV. There are 16 residues in the CDR3. V was cut by 2 bases and J by 4 bases, with 17 bases left in between. CDR3 nucleotide sequence: TGTGCCAGCAGCTTAAGAGGGGGTCGGTCTGGAGAGACCCAGTACTTC. It specifies CASSLRGGRSGETQYF.

The V gene is TRBV7-6, the J gene TRBJ1-2, with 11 bases matching TRBD1. Trimming at V came to 5 bases and at J to 7 bases, leaving 3 bases not matched to a gene. The CDR3 extends over 13 amino acids. In germline, CDR1 is SGHVS, CDR2 FNYEAQ. CDR3 loop: CASSPGQGAGYTF. The CDR3 DNA is TGTGCCAGCAGCCCCGGACAGGGGGCTGGCTACACCTTC.

V and J are TRBV4-1 and TRBJ2-7; 9 nucleotides agree with TRBD2. CDR1 is MGHRA and CDR2 is YSYEKL in the germline V gene. The CDR3 loop spans 15 amino acids. V was pared by 7 bases and J by 6 bases, with 13 bases of the junction left unmatched. This CDR3 reads CASNHPAGGSREQYF. The CDR3 DNA reads as TGCGCCAGCAACCATCCTGCGGGAGGGTCACGCGAGCAGTACTTC.

V gene TRBV5-1 combines with J gene TRBJ1-3, with 10 bases aligning to TRBD1. With 3 bases clipped from V and 2 bases from J, the junction kept 5 bases outside the gene matches. This CDR3 contains 16 residues. Germline loops: CDR1 SGHRS, CDR2 YFSETQ. The CDR3 region has the DNA TGCGCCAGCAGCTGGTCCGGGACAGGGGCTGGAAACACCATATATTTT. This sequence encodes CASSWSGTGAGNTIYF.

The chain has TRBV2 and TRBJ1-4; 8 bases align to TRBD1. The V and J ends lost 4 bases and 5 bases, in that order; junction bases with no gene match: 3. In germline, CDR1 is SNHLY, CDR2 FYNNEI. There are 14 residues in the CDR3. CDR3 sequence (DNA): TGTGCCAGCAGTGCGGGGACAGGAAATGAAAAACTGTTTTTT. The encoded protein is CASSAGTGNEKLFF.

The chain carries TRBV6-1 and TRBJ2-5, with 14 bases lining up with TRBD2. The CDR3 loop spans 16 amino acids. V dropped 3 bases and J dropped 5; count of bases not matched to a gene: 5. Germline CDR1 and CDR2: MNHNS and SASEGT. CDR3 sequence (DNA): TGTGCCAGCAGTGAGGGACTAGCGGGAGCCGGGGAGACCCAGTACTTC. Amino acid sequence: CASSEGLAGAGETQYF.

The rearrangement links TRBV6-5 to TRBJ2-6, with D possibly TRBD2 on 6 matching bases. V dropped 0 bases and J dropped 1 base, with 7 bases sitting between them. Germline CDR1 MNHEY, CDR2 SVGAGI. This CDR3 has 16 amino acids. This CDR3 is CASSYSRGSGANVLTF. The CDR3 DNA follows: TGTGCCAGCAGTTACTCACGGGGGTCTGGGGCCAACGTCCTGACTTTC.

The chain recombines TRBV11-2 with TRBJ2-2, with 9 bases identical to TRBD1. J lost 4 bases, V lost 0 bases, and 15 bases had no gene match. This CDR3 has 20 residues. Germline assignment: CDR1 SGHAT and CDR2 FQNNGV. The CDR3 nucleotides are TGTGCCAGCAGCTTAGAAGGACAGGGGATCCCCGCTGGCGGCACCGGGGAGCTGTTTTTT. Amino acid sequence: CASSLEGQGIPAGGTGELFF.

This clone was found a few times. The chain employs TRBV4-1 and TRBJ2-5; 11 nucleotides line up with TRBD2. Per germline, CDR1 MGHRA and CDR2 YSYEKL. After removal of 4 bases from V and 0 bases from J, the junction contained 7 bases not matched to a gene. CDR3 length: 17 amino acids. Here the CDR3 DNA reads TGCGCCAGCAGCCGAGGGACTAGCGGTAGATACCAAGAGACCCAGTACTTC. This sequence encodes CASSRGTSGRYQETQYF.

The chain uses TRBV18 and TRBJ1-2; no clear D. The V gene lost 3 bases and the J gene lost 0 bases, with 11 bases spanning the gap. CDR1 and CDR2 from the germline V gene are KGHSH and LQKENI. This CDR3 region has 15 residues. CDR3 residues: CASSPETGANYGYTF. For the CDR3, the DNA is TGTGCCAGCTCACCTGAGACCGGGGCTAACTATGGCTACACCTTC.

The V and J genes are TRBV6-5 and TRBJ1-1; possibly TRBD1 for D (6 bases). The V and J ends lost 5 bases and 0 bases respectively, with 13 bases between them. The CDR3 sequence is 15 residues long. Germline-derived CDR1 and CDR2 are MNHEY and SVGAGI. CDR3: CASSPRGAMNTEAFF. In DNA form, the CDR3 reads TGTGCCAGCAGTCCCCGGGGGGCCATGAACACTGAAGCTTTCTTT.

The J gene is TRBJ1-5, the V gene TRBV6-6; TRBD1 matches at 7 bases. With 6 bases clipped from V and 5 bases from J, the junction kept 1 base outside the gene matches. CDR1 and CDR2 (germline): MNHNY, SVGAGI (reference sequence). The CDR3 has 12 residues. This CDR3 reads CASSDRDQPQHF. The DNA of the CDR3 is TGTGCCAGCAGCGACAGGGATCAGCCCCAGCATTTT.

The J gene is TRBJ2-3, the V gene TRBV11-3; 8 bases agree with TRBD2. Germline CDR1 SGHNT, CDR2 YENEEA. The V segment lost 0 bases and the J segment 4 bases; nucleotides outside the gene matches: 9. The CDR3 spans 17 residues. The CDR3, as DNA: TGTGCCAGCAGCTTAGAATGGGGGACTAGAGGGGCAGATACGCAGTATTTT. It translates to CASSLEWGTRGADTQYF.

The V gene is TRBV30, the J gene TRBJ2-7; 12 bases are shared with TRBD2. Germline V gives CDR1 GTSNPN, CDR2 SVGIG (reference sequence). The CDR3 contains 12 residues. V was clipped by 5 bases and J by 4 bases; unmatched bases: 0. CDR3 loop: CAWGTSGYEQYF. In nucleotides, the CDR3 is TGTGCCTGGGGGACTAGCGGGTACGAGCAGTACTTC.

This clone has just one count. The chain uses TRBV12-3 or TRBV12-4 and TRBJ2-3, with a weak D call TRBD1 (5 bases). The CDR3 contains 13 residues. The ends were cut back, 7 bases at V and 4 bases at J, with 12 bases in the middle. CDR3 loop: CASTLRVPDTQYF. The CDR3 DNA reads as TGTGCCAGCACCCTCAGGGTACCAGATACGCAGTATTTT.

The chain combines TRBV9 with TRBJ2-7; 8 nucleotides match TRBD1. The CDR3 consists of 14 residues. V lost 2 bases and J lost 7; bases outside the gene matches: 8. Germline V gene sequence: CDR1 SGDLS, CDR2 YYNGEE. DNA of the CDR3: TGTGCCAGCAGCGTGACGGACAGGGCTTATGAGCAGTACTTC. Its translation: CASSVTDRAYEQYF.

This clone was recorded only once. The gene calls are TRBV11-2 and TRBJ2-5; 8 bases align to TRBD2. Germline values: CDR1 SGHAT, CDR2 FQNNGV. With V trimmed by 5 bases and J by 5 bases, 10 bases remained unmatched. The CDR3 has 15 amino acids. The DNA for the CDR3 is TGTGCCAGCAGCAAAAGCGGGAGCCGAACGGAGACCCAGTACTTC. Protein: CASSKSGSRTETQYF.

CDR3 residues: CASSPSRTSGIDYEQYF. The CDR3 DNA is TGCGCCAGCAGCCCCTCTCGGACTAGCGGGATCGACTACGAGCAGTACTTC. The chain recombines TRBV4-1 with TRBJ2-7; 12 positions match TRBD2. Trimming cost V 4 bases and J 3 bases; bases outside gene matches: 10. CDR3 size: 17 residues. Germline CDR1 reads MGHRA; CDR2 reads YSYEKL.

The chain employs TRBV6-5 and TRBJ1-1; D ambiguous. Germline V lookup: CDR1 MNHEY, CDR2 SVGAGI. V dropped 6 bases and J dropped 1 base, with 12 bases sitting between them. The CDR3 sequence is 14 residues long. This chain's CDR3 is CASSYGGQNTEAFF. The CDR3 bases are TGTGCCAGCAGCTACGGTGGGCAGAACACTGAAGCTTTCTTT.

The genes are TRBV5-1 and TRBJ2-4; 8 bases line up with TRBD2. V shed 4 bases, J shed 4 bases, and the junction held 7 bases outside the gene matches. Germline assignment: CDR1 SGHRS and CDR2 YFSETQ. The CDR3 is 15 residues long. In DNA form, the CDR3 reads TGCGCCAGCAGCCGTGACGGGACTAGAAAAAACATTCAGTACTTC. It specifies CASSRDGTRKNIQYF. The whole variable domain, remainder taken from reference TRBV5-1 and TRBJ2-4, is KAGVTQTPRYLIKTRGQQVTLSCSPISGHRSVSWYQQTPGQGLQFLFEYFSETQRNKGNFPGRFSGRQFSNSRSEMNVSTLELGDSALYLCASSRDGTRKNIQYFGAGTRLSVL.

For this clone: Relative to the germline gene, one junction end is altered; a read error may explain this. This chain links TRBV3-1 (or the pseudogene TRBV3-2) with TRBJ2-2; a weak D match, TRBD1 (5 bases). Germline V lookup: CDR1 LGHDT, CDR2 YNNKEL (reference sequence). The CDR3 totals 15 residues. CDR3 protein: CASRKQTANSGELFF. The CDR3 bases are TGTGCCAGCAGGAAGCAGACAGCGAACTCCGGGGAGCTGTTTTTT.

The chain joins TRBV19 to TRBJ2-7, with 7 bases that match TRBD2. Germline-derived CDR1 and CDR2 are LNHDA and SQIVND (reference sequence). The CDR3 spans 14 residues. V dropped 1 base and J dropped 5; count of bases not matched to a gene: 5. The CDR3 nucleotides are TGTGCCAGTAGTATAGGGGGAGGGCCGGACGAGCAGTACTTC. It codes for CASSIGGGPDEQYF. The whole variable domain, filled in from reference TRBV19 and TRBJ2-7, reads DGGITQSPKYLFRKEGQNVTLSCEQNLNHDAMYWYRQDPGQGLRLIYYSQIVNDFQKGDIAEGYSVSREKKESFPLTVTSAQKNPTAFYLCASSIGGGPDEQYFGPGTRLTVT.